Shown below are 2 T cell receptor beta chains from a single sample sequenced in a study of shared clonotypes between healthy human individuals. This table comes from immunoSEQ multiplex PCR, and its TCRdb copy is limited to in-frame clones, with some not included. The sample has 1 million to 1.3 million clones, 75% to 85% seen once; the top ten hold 0.55% to 0.7%. Sequenced sample: memory CD4+ T cells from PBMCs. Subset: CD45RA-negative fraction. All receptors come from a man aged 18 to 35 in good health. Some clones in this sample may be carry-over from other donors' samples.

This sequence joins TRBV19 and TRBJ1-4; D perhaps matches TRBD1 (6 bases). The CDR3 contains 13 residues. CDR1 and CDR2 from the germline V gene are LNHDA and SQIVND (reference sequence). V was trimmed by 3 bases and J by 8 bases, leaving 10 bases between them. The CDR3, as DNA: TGTGCCAGTAGTATGGGACACGAGGAAAAACTGTTTTTT. The encoded protein is CASSMGHEEKLFF.

This rearrangement joins TRBV4-1 to TRBJ2-7; D possibly matches TRBD1 or TRBD2 (6 bases each). Trimming removed 1 base from V and 0 bases from J, with 19 bases in between. The CDR3 covers 18 residues. CDR1 is MGHRA, CDR2 YSYEKL, per germline. CDR3 sequence (DNA): TGCGCCAGCAGCCAAGGCAGGGGAGGAACCCCGCTCTCCTACGAGCAGTACTTC. Its protein product is CASSQGRGGTPLSYEQYF.